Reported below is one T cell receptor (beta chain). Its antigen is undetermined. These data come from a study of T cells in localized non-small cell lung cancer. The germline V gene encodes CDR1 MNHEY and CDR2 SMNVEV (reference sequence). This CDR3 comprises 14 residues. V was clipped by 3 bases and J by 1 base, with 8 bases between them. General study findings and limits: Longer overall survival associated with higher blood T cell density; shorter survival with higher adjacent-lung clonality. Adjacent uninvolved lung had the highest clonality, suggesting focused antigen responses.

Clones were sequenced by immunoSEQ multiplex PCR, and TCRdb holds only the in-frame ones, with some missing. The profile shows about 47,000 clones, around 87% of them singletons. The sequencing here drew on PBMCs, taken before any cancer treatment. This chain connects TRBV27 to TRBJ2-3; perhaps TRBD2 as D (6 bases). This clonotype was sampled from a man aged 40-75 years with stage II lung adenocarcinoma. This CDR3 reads CASSFLAGTDTQYF. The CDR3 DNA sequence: TGTGCCAGCAGTTTCTTAGCGGGCACAGATACGCAGTATTTT.